This T cell receptor (beta chain) is drawn from a study of blood T cell repertoires in COVID-19 (TCRdb year 2020). Regarding the study in general: Collaborator samples came from the United States, Italy and Spain and covered acute and convalescent phases of COVID-19. The dataset comprised deeply sampled blood TCRbeta repertoires from subjects exposed to, actively infected with, or recovered from COVID-19. Samples came from the ongoing ImmuneRACE study (first 160 participants) plus 1,254 subjects from 6 global collaborators. The prospective study material was composed of cDNA or gDNA derived from T cells, B-cell-depleted T cells, or PBMCs. A de-identified subject ID, COVID-19 status, age in years and sex were almost always included in the sample metadata. Where available, HLA class I and class II types were obtained from metadata supplied by the sample provider rather than from assay-based typing. The repertoires were released in a freely available public database intended as a resource for research on the immune response to SARS-CoV-2. What the study reported, not specific to this receptor: How much clinical and demographic metadata was included differed by source and by participant, and the metadata was provided uncurated.

At one collaborating source in Seattle, patients were enrolled during active infection and were followed longitudinally through the course of disease. Each collaborating institution followed its own protocols to collect whole blood in K2EDTA tubes. Collaborator samples were shipped for TCRbeta analysis as frozen whole blood, isolated PBMCs, or DNA extracted from either sample type. The CDR3 spans 14 residues, from the cysteine through the phenylalanine. The kept DNA is CDR3 alone, 42 bases in frame from the first base. The germline V end is reduced by 5 bases and the J end by 4 bases; junction bases left unmatched: 7. As encoded in the germline V gene, CDR1 is SGHTA while CDR2 is FQGTGA. TCRbeta CDR3 regions were amplified from genomic DNA using the immunoSEQ Assay, a bias-controlled multiplex PCR. The source study handled its data this way. The number of nucleated cells in each sample was estimated from the amplification of reference gene primers within the assay. To quantify the absolute abundance of each unique TCRbeta CDR3 rearrangement, sequence reads were collapsed and filtered. Productive Simpson clonality was computed per sample as the square root of Simpson's diversity index over productive rearrangements. Sourced from immuneACCESS, this table was stored by TCRdb with only in-frame sequences that have V and J called. A share of the clones is absent; for the studies checked, an unresolved V gene accounts for under half, and the remainder has no known explanation. V, J and clone size are taken as reported in that table, and D and trimming were inferred from the DNA itself. The sample table holds some 130,000 clones, of which more than 90% were seen once. The leading ten clones occupy 3.5% to 5.5% of the sample.

In the case of this clone: This receptor's antigen is unknown. Base quality data are lacking; no much larger clone is found one base away.

The material sequenced was peripheral blood. The chain couples TRBV7-3 to TRBJ2-7, and TRBD1 aligns with 8 junction nucleotides. This TCR was recovered from a man aged 55 to 70 with COVID-19, enrolled during active disease. Read as DNA, the sequence is TGTGCCAGCAGCAGCCAGGGGGCAGGGTACGAGCAGTACTTC. Its translation reads: CASSSQGAGYEQYF.